These T cell receptor beta chains were read from a single sample in a study of cytomegalovirus exposure and HLA in healthy donors. This table comes from immunoSEQ multiplex PCR, and its TCRdb copy is limited to in-frame clones, with some not included. This sample yields 160,000 or so clones, of which 70% to 85% are seen a single time; 4.3% belongs to the top ten. Sequencing input: PBMCs. The receptors here all came from a man in his forties in good health and CMV-seronegative. CDR3s include the opening cysteine and the closing phenylalanine or tryptophan. Fields, in order: V gene, CDR3 protein.

V: TRBV30; CDR3: CAWTPWASTEAFF
V: TRBV19; CDR3: CASSKPTTGILDEQYF
V: TRBV9; CDR3: CASSVGTSGGITGELFF
V: TRBV27; CDR3: CASSYGGSYNEQFF
V: TRBV4-1; CDR3: CASSQVLYEKLFF
V: TRBV6-5; CDR3: CASSYHSPNSPLHF
V: TRBV6-1; CDR3: CASSPGQGWREQYF
V: TRBV19; CDR3: CASSLGGPVNEQFF
V: TRBV19; CDR3: CASNGGWNQPQHF
V: TRBV6-4; CDR3: CASSRQVNTEAFF
V: TRBV29-1; CDR3: CSVEPAGRVYTQYF
V: TRBV11-2; CDR3: CASSIGTGRYEQYF
V: TRBV28; CDR3: CASSPPTQGNGYTF
V: TRBV4-2; CDR3: CASSPMGEPNQPQHF
V: TRBV5-1; CDR3: CASSSRLAGVRTDTQYF
V: TRBV5-1; CDR3: CASSSGTGYNSPLHF
V: TRBV11-2; CDR3: CASSLDRGREQYF
V: TRBV10-3; CDR3: CAISEAGREELFF
V: TRBV5-1; CDR3: CASSLVAGSSYNEQFF
V: TRBV9; CDR3: CASSDWAGNEQFF
V: TRBV5-1; CDR3: CASSTGQGIGYTF
V: TRBV2; CDR3: CARNRENTGELFF
V: TRBV28; CDR3: CASSKQVTTDTQYF
V: TRBV11-2; CDR3: CASRRRGGADTQYF
V: TRBV27; CDR3: CASSRGFNYGYTF
V: TRBV14; CDR3: CASSQEAGNSPLHF
V: TRBV5-4; CDR3: CASSTRVLKEETQYF
V: TRBV7-9; CDR3: CSSSLALTEAFF
V: TRBV6-5; CDR3: CASSWGGQDEQYF
V: TRBV5-1; CDR3: CASSLEPEGNTEAFF
V: TRBV19; CDR3: CASSPGGLAGGISYNEQFF
V: TRBV5-1; CDR3: CASSFQGEGGGYTF
V: TRBV27; CDR3: CASSLQGPYEQYF
V: TRBV4-1; CDR3: CASSQEVAGGWETQYF
V: TRBV10-3; CDR3: CAIKAGTDTQYF
V: TRBV6-1; CDR3: CASSDYSNQPQHF
V: TRBV29-1; CDR3: CSARDFYNAEAFF
V: TRBV7-2; CDR3: CASSLSGNTEAFF
V: TRBV6-6; CDR3: CASSYRLASTGELFF
V: TRBV9; CDR3: CASSASRGGYEQYF
V: TRBV18; CDR3: CASSSQDSSYGYTF
V: TRBV7-2; CDR3: CASSLEDRYNGYTF
V: TRBV7-2; CDR3: CASSTGQGIGAGELFF
V: TRBV28; CDR3: CASRRTGYEKLFF
V: TRBV5-4; CDR3: CATRGQRGAGETQYF
V: TRBV5-4; CDR3: CASSLEERADTQYF
V: TRBV7-9; CDR3: CASSLAGTGAAYEQYF
V: TRBV4-3; CDR3: CASSQAAGTSGGIWGSEQYF
V: TRBV6-5; CDR3: CASSYGTNFANYGYTF
V: TRBV4-1; CDR3: CASSQEGREEKLFF
V: TRBV10-3; CDR3: CAVSPSYEQYF
V: TRBV5-1; CDR3: CASSLAGTGGAEQYF